These T cell receptor beta chains were read from a single sample in a study of cytomegalovirus exposure and HLA in healthy donors. Clones were read by immunoSEQ multiplex PCR, and TCRdb kept only the in-frame ones, dropping some. The table shows about 160,000 clones, with approximately 78% occurring only once. The specimen was PBMCs. Source of these receptors: a girl under 10 years old in good health and CMV-seropositive. Each CDR3 is given with its conserved first and last residue. A D gene is named only where the DNA matches it firmly. Clone size appears in some rows only: once, few, many, or a class for an expanded clone.

size | D | length | J | V | CDR3 | DNA
- | TRBD1 | 13 | TRBJ1-3 | TRBV30 | CAWDRVLGNTIYF | TGTGCCTGGGACAGGGTGCTTGGAAACACCATATATTTT
- | - | 13 | TRBJ2-2 | TRBV30 | CAWNFRGPGELFF | TGTGCCTGGAATTTCCGGGGTCCCGGGGAGCTGTTTTTT
- | TRBD2 | 14 | TRBJ2-2 | TRBV6-5 | CASSYGGRTGELFF | TGTGCCAGCAGTTACGGCGGGAGGACCGGGGAGCTGTTTTTT
- | - | 16 | TRBJ2-3 | TRBV6-5 | CASSYSRGWGADTQYF | TGTGCCAGCAGTTACTCTCGGGGATGGGGAGCAGATACGCAGTATTTT
- | - | 15 | TRBJ2-5 | TRBV9 | CASSNRATGKETQYF | TGTGCCAGCAGCAACAGGGCCACAGGGAAGGAGACCCAGTACTTC
few | TRBD2 | 15 | TRBJ2-3 | TRBV13 | CASSVGTSGADTQYF | TGTGCCAGCAGCGTTGGGACTAGCGGAGCAGATACGCAGTATTTT
- | TRBD2 | 16 | TRBJ2-3 | TRBV28 | CASTTRGTSITDTQYF | TGTGCCAGCACCACACGGGGGACTAGCATCACAGATACGCAGTATTTT
- | - | 18 | TRBJ2-1 | TRBV5-1 | CASSSLRRREYRGDEQFF | TGCGCCAGCAGCTCCCTCCGTAGGAGGGAGTACCGAGGGGATGAGCAGTTCTTC
- | - | 15 | TRBJ2-6 | TRBV9 | CASSTGGGGANVLTF | TGTGCCAGCAGCACCGGCGGCGGTGGGGCCAACGTCCTGACTTTC
few | TRBD1 | 15 | TRBJ2-5 | TRBV2 | CASRPDRGHGETQYF | TGTGCCAGCAGGCCCGACAGGGGGCATGGGGAGACCCAGTACTTC
- | TRBD2 | 14 | TRBJ2-3 | TRBV19 | CASRTFGAGDTQYF | TGTGCCAGTAGGACCTTTGGCGCGGGAGACACGCAGTATTTT
- | - | 12 | TRBJ2-5 | TRBV30 | CAWSDGRQTQYF | TGTGCCTGGAGTGATGGGAGGCAGACCCAGTACTTC
- | - | 15 | TRBJ2-3 | TRBV9 | CASSVDGKGTDTQYF | TGTGCCAGCAGCGTCGACGGGAAGGGCACAGATACGCAGTATTTT
- | TRBD2 | 17 | TRBJ2-3 | TRBV4-2 | CASSLAGTSLSTDTQYF | TGTGCCAGCAGCCTGGCTGGGACTAGTCTTAGCACAGATACGCAGTATTTT
- | TRBD1 | 16 | TRBJ1-3 | TRBV2 | CASSVDRVASGNTIYF | TGTGCCAGCAGTGTAGACAGGGTCGCTTCTGGAAACACCATATATTTT
once | TRBD1 | 15 | TRBJ2-7 | TRBV28 | CASSSPGQGIYEQYF | TGTGCCAGCAGTTCGCCGGGACAGGGGATCTACGAGCAGTACTTC
- | - | 15 | TRBJ1-6 | TRBV5-6 | CASSYLSEGGSPLHF | TGTGCCAGCAGCTACTTGTCCGAAGGGGGTTCACCCCTCCACTTT
- | - | 12 | TRBJ1-1 | TRBV7-9 | CSSSLLGSEAFF | TGTTCCAGCAGCTTATTGGGCAGTGAAGCTTTCTTT
- | - | 13 | TRBJ2-3 | TRBV6-4 | CASSGGPTDTQYF | TGTGCCAGCAGTGGAGGGCCCACAGATACGCAGTATTTT
- | - | 15 | TRBJ2-2 | TRBV28 | CASSFRGLNTGELFF | TGTGCCAGCAGTTTCAGGGGTCTCAACACCGGGGAGCTGTTTTTT
- | - | 17 | TRBJ2-4 | TRBV21-1 | CASSKGKWWQGENIQYF | TGTGCCAGCAGCAAAGGCAAATGGTGGCAGGGGGAAAACATTCAGTACTTC
- | - | 14 | TRBJ1-5 | TRBV11-2 | CASSLAGEVQPQHF | TGTGCCAGCAGCTTAGCTGGGGAGGTTCAGCCCCAGCATTTT
- | - | 15 | TRBJ1-3 | TRBV30 | CAWSVGPGSRNTIYF | TGTGCCTGGAGTGTAGGCCCGGGTTCTCGAAACACCATATATTTT
- | - | 13 | TRBJ2-7 | TRBV6-5 | CASRRGNSYEQYF | TGTGCCAGCAGAAGAGGGAATTCCTACGAGCAGTACTTC
- | TRBD1 | 14 | TRBJ2-1 | TRBV29-1 | CSAPRGQAYNEQFF | TGCAGCGCCCCGAGGGGGCAGGCCTACAATGAGCAGTTCTTC
- | - | 13 | TRBJ2-4 | TRBV19 | CASRPSRKNIQYF | TGTGCCAGTAGACCGTCTAGGAAAAACATTCAGTACTTC